This entry lists 30 T cell receptor beta chains sequenced from one sample in a study of control samples from healthy donors and cancer patients. Only in-frame clones appear in the TCRdb table, and some are missing; sequencing was by immunoSEQ multiplex PCR. The sample consists of tens of thousands of clones, roughly 94% of them appearing once. Sequencing was carried out using blood. These receptors all come from a man aged 60 to 69 in good health.

V gene TRBV4-1 combines with J gene TRBJ1-5; the D is unclear. Trimming took off 4 bases at V and 6 bases at J, with 10 bases between the two ends. The germline V gene has CDR1 MGHRA and CDR2 YSYEKL. The CDR3 totals 13 residues. CDR3 sequence (DNA): TGCGCCAGCAGCCCTCAGTTGGTTCAGCCCCAGCATTTT. Its translation: CASSPQLVQPQHF.

The CDR3 region has the DNA TGCGCCAGCAAGCCGGGGCAGTCTGGGGCCCTGCCCCAGCATTTT. Protein sequence: CASKPGQSGALPQHF. The chain carries TRBV10-2 and TRBJ1-5; possible D gene TRBD1, 5 bases. Germline assignment: CDR1 WSHSY and CDR2 SAAADI. The length of the CDR3 is 15 residues. Trimming took 7 bases from V and 9 from J, leaving 22 bases between them.

This clone was seen only once. The chain employs TRBV6-5 and TRBJ2-1, with 7 bases aligning to TRBD2. The germline V gene encodes CDR1 MNHEY and CDR2 SVGAGI. CDR3 length: 15 amino acids. Germline trimming cut 4 bases from V and 6 bases from J; bases unmatched to any gene: 9. The CDR3 spells CASSLNAGEGNEQFF. Written as DNA, the CDR3 is TGTGCCAGCAGTTTAAATGCGGGAGAGGGCAATGAGCAGTTCTTC.

This chain links TRBV5-8 with TRBJ2-3, with D possibly matching TRBD2 (5 bases). Germline values: CDR1 SGHTS, CDR2 YDEGEE. The V and J ends lost 3 bases and 2 bases respectively, with 10 bases between them. There are 14 residues in the CDR3. DNA of the CDR3: TGTGCCAGCAGCTCTGGCGGGCCCACAGATACGCAGTATTTT. Amino acid sequence: CASSSGGPTDTQYF. Combining the CDR3 with reference TRBV5-8 and TRBJ2-3 gives the whole variable domain EAGVTQSPTHLIKTRGQQATLRCSPISGHTSVYWYQQALGLGLQFLLWYDEGEERNRGNFPPRFSGRQFPNYSSELNVNALELEDSALYLCASSSGGPTDTQYFGPGTRLTVL.

The sample holds a few counts of this clone. The rearrangement links TRBV5-8 to TRBJ1-3; TRBD1 agrees at 7 bases. V lost 4 bases to trimming and J lost 0 bases; unmatched junction nucleotides: 13. The CDR3 runs to 18 residues. Germline lookup yields CDR1 SGHTS and CDR2 YDEGEE. The CDR3 reads CASSLGGQRPRSGNTIYF. Here the CDR3 DNA reads TGTGCCAGCAGCCTGGGGGGACAGAGACCCCGCTCTGGAAACACCATATATTTT.

This sequence joins TRBV6-6 and TRBJ1-5, with 7 bases that match TRBD1. Germline-derived CDR1 and CDR2 are MNHNY and SVGAGI (reference sequence). The CDR3 covers 13 residues. V shed 8 bases and J 3 bases; nucleotides not matched to a gene: 4. The CDR3 DNA sequence: TGTGCCAGCCAAAGGGGGCACAATCAGCCCCAGCATTTT. This translates into CASQRGHNQPQHF.

The rearrangement uses TRBV2 and TRBJ2-1, with 7 nucleotides matching TRBD2. From germline, CDR1 is SNHLY and CDR2 FYNNEI. J lost 12 bases, V lost 3 bases, and 8 bases had no gene match. The CDR3 spans 13 residues. CDR3 coding DNA: TGTGCCAGCAGTGAGGGGAGGGAAATCGCGCAGTTCTTC. Protein: CASSEGREIAQFF.

The chain links TRBV25-1 to TRBJ1-6, with D possibly TRBD1 on 6 matching bases. V was cut by 1 base and J by 12 bases, with 10 bases left in between. The CDR3 extends over 13 amino acids. Germline lookup yields CDR1 MGHDK and CDR2 SYGVNS. The CDR3: CASSELGGRPLHF. The CDR3 DNA sequence: TGTGCCAGCAGTGAATTAGGGGGAAGACCCCTCCACTTT. Filled out from reference TRBV25-1 and TRBJ1-6, the complete variable domain reads EADIYQTPRYLVIGTGKKITLECSQTMGHDKMYWYQQDPGMELHLIHYSYGVNSTEKGDLSSESTVSRIRTEHFPLTLESARPSHTSQYLCASSELGGRPLHFGNGTRLTVT.

V and J are TRBV2 and TRBJ2-7; D may be TRBD2 (5 bases). Germline CDR1 is SNHLY and CDR2 is FYNNEI. The V end was cut by 6 bases, the J end by 5 bases, with 17 bases between. CDR3 length: 14 amino acids. CDR3 in DNA: TGTGCCAGCAGACGTACGAGGGCGACGGACGAGCAGTACTTC. Protein sequence: CASRRTRATDEQYF.

A single count supports this clone. This rearrangement joins TRBV7-9 to TRBJ1-5, with TRBD1 matching 7 bases. CDR1 is SEHNR, CDR2 FQNEAQ, per germline (reference sequence). The V segment lost 5 bases and the J segment 7 bases; nucleotides outside the gene matches: 14. This CDR3 region has 16 residues. The CDR3 is CASSPGDRAGRQPQHF. In nucleotides, the CDR3 is TGTGCCAGCAGCCCCGGCGACAGGGCCGGGAGGCAGCCCCAGCATTTT.

This chain links TRBV27 with TRBJ1-6, with D possibly TRBD1 on 6 matching bases. The CDR3 is 15 residues long. V gave up 6 bases and J gave up 4 bases, with 13 bases separating them. Looked up from germline, CDR1 is MNHEY and CDR2 is SMNVEV (reference sequence). The CDR3 DNA sequence: TGTGCCAGCAGCACACGGACAGATTATAATTCACCCCTCCACTTT. Amino acids: CASSTRTDYNSPLHF.

The chain recombines TRBV28 with TRBJ2-5; D might be TRBD1 or TRBD2, each matching 5 bases. Between the trimmed V and J ends, which lost 7 bases and 4 bases, there was a span of 19 bases. This CDR3 has 15 amino acids. Looked up from germline, CDR1 is MDHEN and CDR2 is SYDVKM. The chain's CDR3 is CASKIAGSRGETQYF. The CDR3 nucleotides read TGTGCCAGCAAAATCGCAGGGAGTCGGGGAGAGACCCAGTACTTC.

The V gene is TRBV19, the J gene TRBJ2-3, with D unclear. In germline, CDR1 is LNHDA, CDR2 SQIVND (reference sequence). The CDR3 is made up of 13 amino acids. The V and J ends lost 4 bases and 4 bases respectively, with 9 bases between them. The CDR3 loop is CASSTGVADTQYF. The CDR3 nucleotides are TGTGCCAGTAGTACTGGGGTAGCAGATACGCAGTATTTT.

To note about this clone: The junction and the germline gene differ at one end; a read error may be behind it. V usage is TRBV5-5 and J usage is TRBJ1-1, with 8 bases identical to TRBD1. Germline values: CDR1 SGHKS, CDR2 YYEKEE (reference sequence). There are 17 residues in the CDR3. The CDR3 sequence: CATSTIFRQGSNTEAFF. Here the CDR3 DNA reads TGTGCCACCAGCACGATCTTCCGACAGGGGTCGAACACTGAAGCTTTCTTT.

The V and J genes are TRBV5-1 and TRBJ1-1, with 10 nucleotides matching TRBD1. CDR1 is SGHRS and CDR2 is YFSETQ in the germline V gene. The CDR3 sequence is 14 residues long. Trimming at V came to 5 bases and at J to 6 bases, leaving 7 bases not matched to a gene. The CDR3 protein is CASSRDRGSAEAFF. The CDR3 coding sequence is TGCGCCAGCAGTCGGGACAGGGGTAGTGCTGAAGCTTTCTTT.

In nucleotides, the CDR3 is TGCGCCAGCAGCTTGGCAACTAGCGGGAGAACAGATACGCAGTATTTT. Translating gives CASSLATSGRTDTQYF. The V gene is TRBV5-1, the J gene TRBJ2-3; 11 bases map to TRBD2. This CDR3 is built from 16 residues. After removal of 0 bases from V and 3 bases from J, the junction contained 3 bases not matched to a gene. Germline values: CDR1 SGHRS, CDR2 YFSETQ. The full variable domain, with the rest looked up from reference TRBV5-1 and TRBJ2-3, is KAGVTQTPRYLIKTRGQQVTLSCSPISGHRSVSWYQQTPGQGLQFLFEYFSETQRNKGNFPGRFSGRQFSNSRSEMNVSTLELGDSALYLCASSLATSGRTDTQYFGPGTRLTVL.

This clone appeared a few times. The V gene is TRBV28, the J gene TRBJ1-4, with D tentatively TRBD1 (5 bases). V gave up 7 bases and J gave up 4 bases, with 16 bases separating them. The CDR3 covers 15 residues. Germline V gene data show CDR1 as MDHEN and CDR2 as SYDVKM. CDR3 DNA: TGTGCCAGCACCGGGGGGTTACAGCGTAATGAAAAACTGTTTTTT. This encodes CASTGGLQRNEKLFF. Variable domain in full (rest from reference TRBV28 and TRBJ1-4): DVKVTQSSRYLVKRTGEKVFLECVQDMDHENMFWYRQDPGLGLRLIYFSYDVKMKEKGDIPEGYSVSREKKERFSLILESASTNQTSMYLCASTGGLQRNEKLFFGSGTQLSVL.

The chain uses TRBV9 and TRBJ2-1, with D perhaps matching TRBD1 or TRBD2 (5 bases each). This CDR3 contains 15 residues. Germline-derived CDR1 and CDR2 are SGDLS and YYNGEE. Trimming left V 5 bases short and J 2 bases short, with 14 bases between. DNA of the CDR3: TGTGCCAGCAGTTACCGGGACCACACCTACAATGAGCAGTTCTTC. It encodes CASSYRDHTYNEQFF.

The chain is built from TRBV2 and TRBJ2-7; D is unresolved. V shed 5 bases and J shed 4 bases, with 6 bases lying between them. Germline CDR1 reads SNHLY; CDR2 reads FYNNEI. The CDR3 is 11 amino acids. The CDR3 loop reads CASSSRYEQYF. CDR3 in DNA: TGTGCCAGCAGTTCTAGATACGAGCAGTACTTC.

The rearrangement uses TRBV7-8 and TRBJ2-5; no clear D gene. Between the trimmed V and J ends, which lost 1 base and 5 bases, there was a span of 11 bases. The CDR3 is made up of 14 amino acids. Germline V gene data show CDR1 as SGHVS and CDR2 as FQNEAQ. Here the CDR3 DNA reads TGTGCCAGCAGCTTAGGATTCCCCAGGGAGACCCAGTACTTC. Translation gives CASSLGFPRETQYF.

The gene calls are TRBV7-9 and TRBJ2-3; D unclear. Germline CDR1 and CDR2: SEHNR and FQNEAQ (reference sequence). The CDR3 length is 17 residues. Trimming removed 0 bases at V and 2 bases at J, with 15 bases between. This CDR3 reads CASSLATGPEFTDTQYF. Written as DNA, the CDR3 is TGTGCCAGCAGCTTAGCAACGGGCCCCGAATTCACAGATACGCAGTATTTT.

The rearrangement links TRBV27 to TRBJ2-1, with D possibly TRBD2 on 5 matching bases. Germline CDR1 MNHEY, CDR2 SMNVEV (reference sequence). This CDR3 has 15 residues. Deletions cut 2 bases from V and 0 bases from J, with 8 bases between. The CDR3 is CASSLAGSSYNEQFF. DNA of the CDR3: TGTGCCAGCAGTTTAGCGGGTAGCTCCTACAATGAGCAGTTCTTC.

V and J are TRBV28 and TRBJ2-7; a weak D match, TRBD2 (5 bases). V shed 7 bases and J shed 0 bases, with 13 bases lying between them. CDR3 length: 14 residues. Germline lookup yields CDR1 MDHEN and CDR2 SYDVKM. Here the CDR3 reads CASTLSGGSYEQYF. The DNA for the CDR3 is TGTGCCAGCACCTTGAGTGGAGGCTCCTACGAGCAGTACTTC.

The chain recombines TRBV2 with TRBJ2-5, with D perhaps TRBD2 (6 bases). Germline V gene lookup returns CDR1 SNHLY and CDR2 FYNNEI. CDR3 length: 15 residues. Trimming removed 2 bases from V and 1 base from J, with 11 bases in between. CDR3 in DNA: TGTGCCAGCAGTGAAATCGGGAGATTCCAAGAGACCCAGTACTTC. It translates to CASSEIGRFQETQYF.

The chain uses TRBV3-1 (or the pseudogene TRBV3-2) and TRBJ2-7, with no clear D. V shed 4 bases and J shed 4 bases, with 5 bases lying between them. CDR3 length: 11 amino acids. Germline CDR1 is LGHDT and CDR2 is YNNKEL (reference sequence). CDR3 DNA sequence: TGTGCCAGCAGCCCGAGATACGAGCAGTACTTC. Its translation: CASSPRYEQYF.

The chain has TRBV18 and TRBJ2-7, with 10 bases matching TRBD2. Germline lookup yields CDR1 KGHSH and CDR2 LQKENI. This CDR3 is built from 15 residues. The V and J ends lost 3 bases and 0 bases, in that order; junction bases with no gene match: 2. The CDR3 DNA reads as TGTGCCAGCTCACCTTCTAGCGGGAGCTCCTACGAGCAGTACTTC. Protein sequence: CASSPSSGSSYEQYF. Full variable domain (rest looked up from reference TRBV18 and TRBJ2-7): NAGVMQNPRHLVRRRGQEARLRCSPMKGHSHVYWYRQLPEEGLKFMVYLQKENIIDESGMPKERFSAEFPKEGPSILRIQQVVRGDSAAYFCASSPSSGSSYEQYFGPGTRLTVT.

This clone was seen only once. The chain couples TRBV28 to TRBJ2-7; 7 bases match TRBD2. V dropped 4 bases and J dropped 10; count of bases not matched to a gene: 7. Germline V gene lookup returns CDR1 MDHEN and CDR2 SYDVKM. CDR3 size: 12 residues. CDR3: CASSWTSLDQYF. CDR3 DNA sequence: TGTGCCAGCAGTTGGACTAGTCTGGATCAGTACTTC.

The V call is TRBV3-1 (or the pseudogene TRBV3-2), the J call TRBJ2-7; D gene uncertain. The ends were cut back, 4 bases at V and 2 bases at J, with 21 bases in the middle. The CDR3 covers 17 residues. Germline V gene sequence: CDR1 LGHDT, CDR2 YNNKEL (reference sequence). In nucleotides, the CDR3 is TGTGCCAGCAGCCCAGAGCAAACTCCCCCAAACACCTACGAGCAGTACTTC. Translated, it gives CASSPEQTPPNTYEQYF.

This rearrangement joins TRBV18 to TRBJ2-2, with D possibly TRBD2 on 6 matching bases. The CDR3 contains 10 residues. Germline assignment: CDR1 KGHSH and CDR2 LQKENI. In DNA, the CDR3 is TGTGCAGAGCGGGCCGGGGAGCTGTTTTTT. Its translation: CAERAGELFF.

CDR3 region: CASSLSVPTSYEQYF. As DNA, the CDR3 is TGTGCCAGCAGCCTCTCGGTCCCGACCTCCTACGAGCAGTACTTC. The rearrangement uses TRBV6-5 and TRBJ2-7; no reliable D call. Germline lookup yields CDR1 MNHEY and CDR2 SVGAGI. Trimming removed 6 bases from V and 0 bases from J, with 15 bases in between. The CDR3 totals 15 residues.